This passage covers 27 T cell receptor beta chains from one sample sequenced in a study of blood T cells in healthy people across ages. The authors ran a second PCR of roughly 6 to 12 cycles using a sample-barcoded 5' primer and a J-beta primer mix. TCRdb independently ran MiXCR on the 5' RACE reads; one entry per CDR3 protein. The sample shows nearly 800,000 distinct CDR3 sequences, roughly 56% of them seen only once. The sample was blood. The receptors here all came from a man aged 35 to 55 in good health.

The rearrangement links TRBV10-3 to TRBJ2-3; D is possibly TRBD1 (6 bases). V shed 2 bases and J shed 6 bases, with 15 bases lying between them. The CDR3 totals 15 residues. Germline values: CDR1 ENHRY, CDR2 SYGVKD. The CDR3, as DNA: TGTGCCATCAGTGAGGGCGCAGGGGCCGGGGATACGCAGTATTTT. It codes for CAISEGAGAGDTQYF.

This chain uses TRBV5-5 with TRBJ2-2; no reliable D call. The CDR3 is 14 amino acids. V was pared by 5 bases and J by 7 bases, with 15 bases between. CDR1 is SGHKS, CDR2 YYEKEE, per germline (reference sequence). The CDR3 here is CASRDRPTYGELFF. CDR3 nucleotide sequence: TGTGCCAGCAGAGACCGCCCTACGTACGGGGAGCTGTTTTTT.

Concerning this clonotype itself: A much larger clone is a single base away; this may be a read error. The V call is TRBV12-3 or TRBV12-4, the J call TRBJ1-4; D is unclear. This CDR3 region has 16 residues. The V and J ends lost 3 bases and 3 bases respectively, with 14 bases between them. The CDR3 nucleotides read TGTGCCAGCAGTTTTCCGCGCAGGACCGCTAATGAAAAACTGTTTTTT. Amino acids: CASSFPRRTANEKLFF.

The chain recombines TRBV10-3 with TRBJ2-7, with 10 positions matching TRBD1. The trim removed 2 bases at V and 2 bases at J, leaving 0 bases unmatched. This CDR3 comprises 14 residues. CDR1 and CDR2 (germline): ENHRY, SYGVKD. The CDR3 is CAISEGQGAYEQYF. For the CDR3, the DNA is TGTGCCATCAGTGAGGGACAGGGGGCCTACGAGCAGTACTTC.

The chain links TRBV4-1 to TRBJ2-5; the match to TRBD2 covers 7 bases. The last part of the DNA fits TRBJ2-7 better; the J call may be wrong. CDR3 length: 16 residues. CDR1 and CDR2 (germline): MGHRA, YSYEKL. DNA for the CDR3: TGCGCCAGCAGCCAAGATGGGAGTGGGGGAGGGAACGAGCAGTACTTC. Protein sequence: CASSQDGSGGGNEQYF.

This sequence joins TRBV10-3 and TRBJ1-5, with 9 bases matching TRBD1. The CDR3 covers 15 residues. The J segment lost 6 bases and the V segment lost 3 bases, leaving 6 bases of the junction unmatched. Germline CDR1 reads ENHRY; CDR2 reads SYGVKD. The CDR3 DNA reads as TGTGCCATCAGTGACCCACAGGGGGCCGGTCAGCCCCAGCATTTT. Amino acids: CAISDPQGAGQPQHF.

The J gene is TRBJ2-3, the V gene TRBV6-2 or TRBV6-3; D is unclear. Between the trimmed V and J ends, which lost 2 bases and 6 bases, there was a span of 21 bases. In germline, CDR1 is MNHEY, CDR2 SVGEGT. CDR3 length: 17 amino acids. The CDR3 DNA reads TGTGCCAGCAGTTACAATCCGAAAGCACCGTATGGCGATACGCAGTATTTT. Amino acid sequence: CASSYNPKAPYGDTQYF.

The DNA of the CDR3 is TGCGCCAGCAGCCAAGATCCGGCGGCCGGCAGTGAAAAACTGTTTTTT. Amino acids: CASSQDPAAGSEKLFF. The chain joins TRBV4-1 to TRBJ1-4; D ambiguous. Germline V CDR1 and CDR2: MGHRA, YSYEKL. V lost 0 bases to trimming and J lost 7 bases, with 15 bases between them. The CDR3 length is 16 residues.

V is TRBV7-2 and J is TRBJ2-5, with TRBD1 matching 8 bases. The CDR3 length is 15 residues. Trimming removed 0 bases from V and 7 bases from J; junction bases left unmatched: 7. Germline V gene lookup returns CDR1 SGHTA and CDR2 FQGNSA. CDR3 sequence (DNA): TGTGCCAGCAGCTTAGCGCTGGGACAGGTGCGGACCCAGTACTTC. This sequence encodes CASSLALGQVRTQYF.

DNA of the CDR3: TGCGCCAGCAGCACCTCCACCTACTATGGCTACACCTTC. Protein: CASSTSTYYGYTF. The J gene is TRBJ1-2, the V gene TRBV5-1; D unresolved. The germline CDR1 and CDR2 sequences are SGHRS and YFSETQ. The CDR3 consists of 13 residues. Deletions cut 4 bases from V and 3 bases from J, with 10 bases between. The entire variable domain, with the rest obtained from reference TRBV5-1 and TRBJ1-2, is as follows: KAGVTQTPRYLIKTRGQQVTLSCSPISGHRSVSWYQQTPGQGLQFLFEYFSETQRNKGNFPGRFSGRQFSNSRSEMNVSTLELGDSALYLCASSTSTYYGYTFGSGTRLTVV.

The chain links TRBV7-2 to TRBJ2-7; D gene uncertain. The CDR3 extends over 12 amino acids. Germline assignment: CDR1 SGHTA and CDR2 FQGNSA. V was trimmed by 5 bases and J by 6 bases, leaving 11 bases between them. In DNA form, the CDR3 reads TGTGCCAGCAGCCTTTTGAGTTCCGAGCAGTACTTC. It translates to CASSLLSSEQYF.

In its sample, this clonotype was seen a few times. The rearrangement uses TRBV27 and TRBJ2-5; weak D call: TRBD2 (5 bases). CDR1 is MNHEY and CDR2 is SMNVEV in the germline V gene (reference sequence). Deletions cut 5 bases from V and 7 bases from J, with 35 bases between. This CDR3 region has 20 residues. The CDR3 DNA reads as TGTGCCAGCAGTGGTACCTCGGGTGTTTGGGCCGCTAATCGGGGTCGGACCCAGTACTTC. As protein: CASSGTSGVWAANRGRTQYF.

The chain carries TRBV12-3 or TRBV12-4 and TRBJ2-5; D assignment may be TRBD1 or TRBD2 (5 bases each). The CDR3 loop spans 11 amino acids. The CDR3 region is CGVGTQETQYF. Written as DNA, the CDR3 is TGTGGAGTGGGGACCCAAGAGACCCAGTACTTC.

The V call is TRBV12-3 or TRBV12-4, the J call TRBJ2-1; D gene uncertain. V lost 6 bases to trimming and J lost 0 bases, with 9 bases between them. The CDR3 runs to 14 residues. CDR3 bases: TGTGCCAGCAGAAGGCTGAGCTCCTACAATGAGCAGTTCTTC. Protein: CASRRLSSYNEQFF.

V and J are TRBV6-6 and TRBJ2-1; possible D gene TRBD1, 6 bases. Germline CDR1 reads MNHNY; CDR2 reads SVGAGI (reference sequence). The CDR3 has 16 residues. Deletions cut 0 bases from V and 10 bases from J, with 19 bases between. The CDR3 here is CASSYSSPGTTGEQFF. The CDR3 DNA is TGTGCCAGCAGTTACTCCTCCCCGGGGACAACGGGGGAGCAGTTCTTC.

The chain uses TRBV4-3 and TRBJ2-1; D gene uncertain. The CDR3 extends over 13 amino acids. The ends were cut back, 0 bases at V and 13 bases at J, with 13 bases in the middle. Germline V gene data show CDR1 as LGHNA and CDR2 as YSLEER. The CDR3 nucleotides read TGCGCCAGCAGCCAAGATGTTCGAGAGACCCAGTTCTTC. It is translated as CASSQDVRETQFF.

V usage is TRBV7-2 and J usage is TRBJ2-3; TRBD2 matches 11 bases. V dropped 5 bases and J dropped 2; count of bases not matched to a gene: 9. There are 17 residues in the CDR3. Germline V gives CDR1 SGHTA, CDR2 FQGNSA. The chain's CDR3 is CASSPRLAGILTDTQYF. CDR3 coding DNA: TGTGCCAGCAGCCCCCGACTAGCGGGGATCCTCACAGATACGCAGTATTTT.

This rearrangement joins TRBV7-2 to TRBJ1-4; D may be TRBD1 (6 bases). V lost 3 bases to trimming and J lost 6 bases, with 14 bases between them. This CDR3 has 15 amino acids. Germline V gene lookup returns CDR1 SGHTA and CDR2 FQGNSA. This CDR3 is CASSFGTGSYEKLFF. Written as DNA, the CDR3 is TGTGCCAGCAGCTTCGGCACAGGGTCTTATGAAAAACTGTTTTTT.

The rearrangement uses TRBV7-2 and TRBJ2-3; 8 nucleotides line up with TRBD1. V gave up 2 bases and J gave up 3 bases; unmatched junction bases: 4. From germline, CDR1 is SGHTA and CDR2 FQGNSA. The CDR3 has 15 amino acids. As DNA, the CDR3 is TGTGCCAGCAGCTTACGACAGGGGTTAACAGATACGCAGTATTTT. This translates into CASSLRQGLTDTQYF.

CDR3 loop: CASSSSGTNSYNEQFF. In nucleotides, the CDR3 is TGTGCCAGCAGTTCTAGCGGGACGAACTCCTACAATGAGCAGTTCTTC. The genes are TRBV7-3 and TRBJ2-1; 9 nucleotides match TRBD2. V was pared by 6 bases and J by 0 bases, with 6 bases of the junction left unmatched. The germline gives CDR1 SGHTA, CDR2 FQGTGA. CDR3 size: 16 residues.

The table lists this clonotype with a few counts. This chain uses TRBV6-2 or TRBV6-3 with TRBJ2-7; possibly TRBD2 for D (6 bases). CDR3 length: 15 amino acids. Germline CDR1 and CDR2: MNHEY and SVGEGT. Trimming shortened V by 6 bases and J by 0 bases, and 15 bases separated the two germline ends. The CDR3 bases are TGTGCCAGCAGCCCGGGACTGTGGAGCTCCTACGAGCAGTACTTC. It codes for CASSPGLWSSYEQYF.

For the CDR3, the DNA is TGTGCCAGCAGCAGTCCGGGACAGGGGTCCAATGAGCAGTACTTC. This sequence encodes CASSSPGQGSNEQYF. This chain joins TRBV7-3 and TRBJ2-5; 10 nucleotides match TRBD1. V lost 5 bases, J lost 11 bases, and 14 bases stayed unmatched. Germline values: CDR1 SGHTA, CDR2 FQGTGA. CDR3 length: 15 residues.

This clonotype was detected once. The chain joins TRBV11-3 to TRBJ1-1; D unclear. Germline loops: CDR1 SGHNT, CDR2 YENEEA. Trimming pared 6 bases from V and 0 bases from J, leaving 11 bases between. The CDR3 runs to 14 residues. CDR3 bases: TGTGCCAGCAGTCAACCCCGTGTGAACACTGAAGCTTTCTTT. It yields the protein CASSQPRVNTEAFF.

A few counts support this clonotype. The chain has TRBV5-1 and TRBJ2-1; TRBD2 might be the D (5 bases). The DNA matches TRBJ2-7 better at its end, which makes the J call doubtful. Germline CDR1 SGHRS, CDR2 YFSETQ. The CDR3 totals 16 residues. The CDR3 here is CASSLQRSSSYNEQYF. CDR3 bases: TGCGCCAGCAGCTTGCAGCGGTCTAGCTCCTACAATGAGCAGTACTTC.

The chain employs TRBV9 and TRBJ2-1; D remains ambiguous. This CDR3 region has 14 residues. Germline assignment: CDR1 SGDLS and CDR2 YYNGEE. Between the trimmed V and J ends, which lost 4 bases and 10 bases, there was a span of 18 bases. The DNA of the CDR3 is TGTGCCAGCAGCCCCGCGGTCATGGGTCGCGAGCAGTTCTTC. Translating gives CASSPAVMGREQFF.

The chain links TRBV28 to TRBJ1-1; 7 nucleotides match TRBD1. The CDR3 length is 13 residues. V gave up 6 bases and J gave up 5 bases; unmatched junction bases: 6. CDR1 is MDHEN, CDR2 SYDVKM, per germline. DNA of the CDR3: TGTGCCAGCAGGGCGACAGGGCGTACTGAAGCTTTCTTT. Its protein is CASRATGRTEAFF.

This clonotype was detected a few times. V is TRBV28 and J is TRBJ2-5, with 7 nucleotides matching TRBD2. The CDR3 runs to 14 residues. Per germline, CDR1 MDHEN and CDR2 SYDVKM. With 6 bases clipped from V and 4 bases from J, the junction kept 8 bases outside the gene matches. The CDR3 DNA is TGTGCCAGCAGCTCCGGACTAGACGGAGAGACCCAGTACTTC. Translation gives CASSSGLDGETQYF.